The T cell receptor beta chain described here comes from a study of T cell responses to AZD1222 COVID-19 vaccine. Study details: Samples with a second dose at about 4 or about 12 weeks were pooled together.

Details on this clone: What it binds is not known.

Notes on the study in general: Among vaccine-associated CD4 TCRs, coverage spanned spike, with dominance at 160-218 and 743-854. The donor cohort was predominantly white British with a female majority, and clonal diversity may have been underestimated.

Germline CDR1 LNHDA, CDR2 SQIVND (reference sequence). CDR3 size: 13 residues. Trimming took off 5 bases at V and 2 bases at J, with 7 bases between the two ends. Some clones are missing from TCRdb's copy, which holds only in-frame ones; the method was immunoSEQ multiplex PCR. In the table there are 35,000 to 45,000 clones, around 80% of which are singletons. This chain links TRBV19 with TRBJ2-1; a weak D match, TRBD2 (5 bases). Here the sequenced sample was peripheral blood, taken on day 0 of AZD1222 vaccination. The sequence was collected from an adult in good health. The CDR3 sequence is CASSWGAYNEQFF. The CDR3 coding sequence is TGTGCCAGTAGTTGGGGAGCCTACAATGAGCAGTTCTTC.